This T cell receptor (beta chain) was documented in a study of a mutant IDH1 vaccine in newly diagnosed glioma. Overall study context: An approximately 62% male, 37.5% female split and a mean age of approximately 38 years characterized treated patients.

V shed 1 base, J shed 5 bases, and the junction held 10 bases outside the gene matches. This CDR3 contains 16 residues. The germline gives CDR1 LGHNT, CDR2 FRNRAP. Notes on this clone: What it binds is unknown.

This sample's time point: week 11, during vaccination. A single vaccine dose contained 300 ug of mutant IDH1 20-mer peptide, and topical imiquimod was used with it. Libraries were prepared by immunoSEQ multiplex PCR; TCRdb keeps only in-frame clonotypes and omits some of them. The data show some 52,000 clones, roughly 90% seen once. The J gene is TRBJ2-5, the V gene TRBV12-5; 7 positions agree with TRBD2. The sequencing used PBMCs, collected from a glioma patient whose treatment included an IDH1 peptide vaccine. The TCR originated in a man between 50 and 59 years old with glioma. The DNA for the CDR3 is TGTGCTAGTGGTTTGGACCTCGGGGGGTTAGGGGAGACCCAGTACTTC. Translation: CASGLDLGGLGETQYF. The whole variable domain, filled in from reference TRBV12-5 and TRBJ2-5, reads DARVTQTPRHKVTEMGQEVTMRCQPILGHNTVFWYRQTMMQGLELLAYFRNRAPLDDSGMPKDRFSAEMPDATLATLKIQPSEPRDSAVYFCASGLDLGGLGETQYFGPGTRLLVL.